The following is a TCR beta chain sequence with its context. The specificity of this receptor is unknown. The input lacks base qualities; no much larger clone sits a single base away. The sample originates from a study of blood T cell repertoires in COVID-19 (TCRdb year 2020). With respect to the entire study: Collaborator samples came from the United States, Italy and Spain and covered acute and convalescent phases of COVID-19. The material from the prospective study consisted of cDNA or gDNA derived from T cells, B-cell-depleted T cells, or PBMCs. Subjects who had been exposed to COVID-19, were actively infected with it, or had recovered from it provided the deeply sampled blood TCRbeta repertoires that made up the dataset. The repertoires were released in a freely available public database intended as a resource for research on the immune response to SARS-CoV-2. The samples were drawn from two sources: the first 160 participants of the ongoing ImmuneRACE study, and 1,254 subjects contributed by 6 global collaborators. The sample metadata nearly always contained a de-identified subject ID, COVID-19 status, age in years and sex. HLA class I and class II types, where available, came from metadata supplied by the sample provider rather than from assay-based typing.

The full study reports these points: The quantity of clinical and demographic metadata differed by source and by participant and was supplied without curation.

The collaborating institutions used their own protocols to collect whole blood in K2EDTA tubes. Collaborator samples were shipped for TCRbeta analysis as frozen whole blood, isolated PBMCs, or DNA extracted from either sample type. The immunoSEQ Assay, a bias-controlled multiplex PCR, was used to amplify TCRbeta CDR3 regions from genomic DNA. Per the original workflow: Within the assay, amplification of reference gene primers was used to estimate how many nucleated cells each sample contained. Sequence reads were collapsed and filtered to measure the absolute abundance of every unique TCRbeta CDR3 rearrangement. For each sample, productive Simpson clonality was calculated by taking the square root of Simpson's diversity index across productive rearrangements. TCRdb took over this immuneACCESS table, retaining in-frame rearrangements with V and J assigned. Such tables are incomplete; in checked studies, under half of the missing clones stem from an unresolved V gene, and the remainder is unexplained. For V, J and clone size, that table is used; D and trimming come from the DNA. This sample is represented by tens of thousands of clones; 70% to 90% of them were singletons. The ten top clones hold approximately 13% of the sample.

CDR1 and CDR2 were assigned from the germline V gene (reference sequence) as MNHEY and SMNVEV. Reading from cysteine to phenylalanine, the CDR3 counts 14 amino acids. CDR3 DNA only is kept here, 42 bases in frame from base 1. V drops 2 bases and J drops 9 bases, leaving 14 bases in between. The sequence joins TRBV27 to TRBJ2-1, with a weak D call of TRBD2 (6 bases match). The sample consisted of peripheral blood. The receptor was isolated from a woman between 65 and 79 years old in a cohort sampled during active COVID-19. Here the CDR3 is given as CASSLLGGAPEQFF. The DNA is TGTGCCAGCAGTTTACTCGGCGGGGCGCCTGAGCAGTTCTTC.